This T cell receptor beta chain stems from a study of PD-1 blockade in classical Hodgkin lymphoma. Study observations and caveats: According to reports, newly diagnosed patients had lower baseline TCR diversity than healthy donors, and relapsed/refractory patients had lower baseline TCR diversity still. CD8+ TCR diversity did not rise significantly by C4D1, unlike CD4+. The origin of the repertoire differences remains undefined, with disease activity or prior therapy as possible causes.

Each and every patient relapsed after autologous stem cell transplantation, and patients got differing brentuximab vedotin exposure. TCRdb's table, derived via immunoSEQ multiplex PCR, lists solely in-frame clones and lacks some. The sample lists about 110,000 clones, 89% occurring once. Remarks on this clone: The target antigen is unknown.

V lost 3 bases and J lost 1, with 16 bases in between. From germline, CDR1 is LGHNA and CDR2 YSLEER. The length of the CDR3 is 17 residues. The chain recombines TRBV4-3 with TRBJ2-1, with D maybe TRBD2 (6 bases). Sequenced here: peripheral blood mononuclear cells (PBMCs), sampled before the second cycle of nivolumab. The clonotype was recovered from a human donor with classical Hodgkin lymphoma. The CDR3 sequence: CASSQGVAAASYNEQFF. DNA for the CDR3: TGCGCCAGCAGCCAGGGAGTAGCGGCTGCTTCCTACAATGAGCAGTTCTTC.